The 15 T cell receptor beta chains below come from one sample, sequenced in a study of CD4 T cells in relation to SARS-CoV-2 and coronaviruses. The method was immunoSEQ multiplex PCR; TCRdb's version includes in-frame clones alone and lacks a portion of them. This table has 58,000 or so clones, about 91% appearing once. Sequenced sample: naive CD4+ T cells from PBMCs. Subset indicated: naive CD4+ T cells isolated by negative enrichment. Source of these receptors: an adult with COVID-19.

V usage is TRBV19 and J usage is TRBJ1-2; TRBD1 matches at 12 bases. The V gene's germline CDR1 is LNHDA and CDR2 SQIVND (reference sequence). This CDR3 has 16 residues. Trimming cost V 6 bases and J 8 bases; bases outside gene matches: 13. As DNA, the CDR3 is TGTGCCAGTAGCAGGGGACAGGGGGCAGGACTGCGGGGCTACACCTTC. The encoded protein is CASSRGQGAGLRGYTF.

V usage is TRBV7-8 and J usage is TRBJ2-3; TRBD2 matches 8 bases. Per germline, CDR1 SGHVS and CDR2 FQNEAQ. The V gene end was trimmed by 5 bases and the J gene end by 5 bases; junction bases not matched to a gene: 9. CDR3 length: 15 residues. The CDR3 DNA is TGTGCCAGCAGCCTCCCGACTAGCGTGGTAGATACGCAGTATTTT. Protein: CASSLPTSVVDTQYF. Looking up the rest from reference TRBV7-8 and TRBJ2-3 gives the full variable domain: GAGVSQSPRYKVAKRGQDVALRCDPISGHVSLFWYQQALGQGPEFLTYFQNEAQLDKSGLPSDRFFAERPEGSVSTLKIQRTQQEDSAVYLCASSLPTSVVDTQYFGPGTRLTVL.

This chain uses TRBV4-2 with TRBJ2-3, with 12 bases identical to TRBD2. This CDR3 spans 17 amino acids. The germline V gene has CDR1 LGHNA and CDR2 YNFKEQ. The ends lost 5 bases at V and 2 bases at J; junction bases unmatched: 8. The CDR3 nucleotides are TGTGCCAGCAGCGATCCAGGACTAGCGGGACCCACAGATACGCAGTATTTT. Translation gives CASSDPGLAGPTDTQYF.

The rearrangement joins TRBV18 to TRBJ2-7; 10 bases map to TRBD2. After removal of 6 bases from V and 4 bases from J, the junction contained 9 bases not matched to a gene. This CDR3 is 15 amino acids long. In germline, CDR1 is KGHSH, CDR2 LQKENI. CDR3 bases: TGTGCCAGCTCGCCCTCTAGCGGGAGTTTGTACGAGCAGTACTTC. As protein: CASSPSSGSLYEQYF.

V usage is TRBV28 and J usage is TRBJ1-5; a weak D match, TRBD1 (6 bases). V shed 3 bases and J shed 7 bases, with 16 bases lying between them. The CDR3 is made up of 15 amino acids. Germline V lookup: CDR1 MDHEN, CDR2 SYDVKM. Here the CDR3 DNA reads TGTGCCAGCAGTTTGGTAGGGGGTTCTCGACAGCCCCAGCATTTT. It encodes CASSLVGGSRQPQHF.

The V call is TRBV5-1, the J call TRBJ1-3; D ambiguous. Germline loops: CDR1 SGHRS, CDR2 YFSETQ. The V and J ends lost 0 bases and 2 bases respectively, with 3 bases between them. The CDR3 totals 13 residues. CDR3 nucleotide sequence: TGCGCCAGCAGCTTGGGCGCTGGAAACACCATATATTTT. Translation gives CASSLGAGNTIYF.

The CDR3 is CASSANRGGGANVLTF. As DNA, the CDR3 is TGTGCCAGTAGTGCGAACAGGGGTGGTGGGGCCAACGTCCTGACTTTC. The V and J genes are TRBV19 and TRBJ2-6, with 7 nucleotides matching TRBD1. The CDR3 contains 16 residues. V was clipped by 5 bases and J by 3 bases; unmatched bases: 7. The germline V gene has CDR1 LNHDA and CDR2 SQIVND (reference sequence).

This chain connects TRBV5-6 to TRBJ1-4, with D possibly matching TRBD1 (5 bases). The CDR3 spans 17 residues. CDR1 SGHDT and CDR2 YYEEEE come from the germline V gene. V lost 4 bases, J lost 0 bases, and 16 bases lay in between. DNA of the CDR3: TGTGCCAGCAGCACCCCGCGGGGGGGTCCAACTAATGAAAAACTGTTTTTT. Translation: CASSTPRGGPTNEKLFF. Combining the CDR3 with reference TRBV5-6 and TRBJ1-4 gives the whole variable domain DAGVTQSPTHLIKTRGQQVTLRCSPKSGHDTVSWYQQALGQGPQFIFQYYEEEERQRGNFPDRFSGHQFPNYSSELNVNALLLGDSALYLCASSTPRGGPTNEKLFFGSGTQLSVL.

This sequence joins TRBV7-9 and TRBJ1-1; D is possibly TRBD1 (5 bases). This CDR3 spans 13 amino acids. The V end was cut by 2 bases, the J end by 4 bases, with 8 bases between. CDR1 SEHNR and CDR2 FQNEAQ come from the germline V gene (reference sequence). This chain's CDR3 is CASSLQGATEAFF. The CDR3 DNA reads TGTGCCAGCAGCTTACAGGGCGCCACTGAAGCTTTCTTT.

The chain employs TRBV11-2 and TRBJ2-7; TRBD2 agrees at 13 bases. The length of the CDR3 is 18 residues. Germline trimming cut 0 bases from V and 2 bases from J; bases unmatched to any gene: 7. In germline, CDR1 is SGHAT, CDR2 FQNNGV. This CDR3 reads CASSLEGLAGVRTYEQYF. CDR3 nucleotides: TGTGCCAGCAGCTTAGAAGGACTAGCGGGAGTGAGAACCTACGAGCAGTACTTC.

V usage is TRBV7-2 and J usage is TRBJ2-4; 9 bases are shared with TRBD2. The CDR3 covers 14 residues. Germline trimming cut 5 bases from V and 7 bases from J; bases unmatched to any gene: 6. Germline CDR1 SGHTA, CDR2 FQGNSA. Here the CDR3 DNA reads TGTGCCAGCAGCCTGACTAGCGGAGGGAACATTCAGTACTTC. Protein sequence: CASSLTSGGNIQYF.

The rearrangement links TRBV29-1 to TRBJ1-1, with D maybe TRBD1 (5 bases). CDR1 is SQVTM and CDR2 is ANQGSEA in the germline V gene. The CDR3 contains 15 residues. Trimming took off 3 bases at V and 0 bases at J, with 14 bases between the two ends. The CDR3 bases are TGCAGCGTTGAGGGGGACGGCGGCTTGAACACTGAAGCTTTCTTT. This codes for CSVEGDGGLNTEAFF.

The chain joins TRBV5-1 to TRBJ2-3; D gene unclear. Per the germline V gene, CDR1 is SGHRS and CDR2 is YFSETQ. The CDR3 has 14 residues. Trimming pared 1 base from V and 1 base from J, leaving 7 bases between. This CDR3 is CASSLMVRTDTQYF. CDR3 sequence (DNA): TGCGCCAGCAGCTTGATGGTCCGCACAGATACGCAGTATTTT.

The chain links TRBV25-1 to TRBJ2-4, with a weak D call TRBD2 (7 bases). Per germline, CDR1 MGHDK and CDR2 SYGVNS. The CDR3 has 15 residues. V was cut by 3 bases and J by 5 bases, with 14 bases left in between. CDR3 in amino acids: CASSDLGGRENIQYF. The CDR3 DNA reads TGTGCCAGCAGTGACCTGGGGGGGCGCGAAAACATTCAGTACTTC. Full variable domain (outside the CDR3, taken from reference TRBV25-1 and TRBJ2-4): EADIYQTPRYLVIGTGKKITLECSQTMGHDKMYWYQQDPGMELHLIHYSYGVNSTEKGDLSSESTVSRIRTEHFPLTLESARPSHTSQYLCASSDLGGRENIQYFGAGTRLSVL.

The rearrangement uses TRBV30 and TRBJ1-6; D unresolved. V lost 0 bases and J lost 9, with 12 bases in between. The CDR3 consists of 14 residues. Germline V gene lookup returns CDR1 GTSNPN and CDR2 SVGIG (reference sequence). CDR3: CAWSVSIGVSPLHF. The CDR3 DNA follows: TGTGCCTGGAGTGTATCGATCGGGGTTTCACCCCTCCACTTT. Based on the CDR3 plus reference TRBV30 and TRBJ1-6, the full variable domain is SQTIHQWPATLVQPVGSPLSLECTVEGTSNPNLYWYRQAAGRGLQLLFYSVGIGQISSEVPQNLSASRPQDRQFILSSKKLLLSDSGFYLCAWSVSIGVSPLHFGNGTRLTVT.